This note documents a single T cell receptor (beta chain) sequence. Its antigen is currently unknown. The data are from a study of response to subunit inactivated influenza vaccine. Broader study findings: Only a handful of new T cells, the authors suggested, are recruited with each seasonal influenza vaccination.

TCRdb re-derived calls from the RT-PCR reads in MiXCR, one entry per CDR3 protein. The sample lists 650,000 to 800,000 distinct CDR3 sequences; over 11% were seen once. Trimming removed 6 bases from V and 10 bases from J; junction bases left unmatched: 9. The CDR3 covers 13 residues. Germline CDR1 is GTSNPN and CDR2 is SVGIG (reference sequence). The chain has TRBV30 and TRBJ2-3; TRBD2 matches at 11 bases. The sequences come from PBMCs from blood, collected less than 15 days before vaccination. This TCR was sampled from a man aged 45-65 years who received an inactivated influenza vaccine. The CDR3, as DNA: TGTGCCTGTAGCGGGAGGGCCCTTTTCGCGCAGTATTTT. Translating gives CACSGRALFAQYF. The variable domain in full, with the rest retrieved from reference TRBV30 and TRBJ2-3, is SQTIHQWPATLVQPVGSPLSLECTVEGTSNPNLYWYRQAAGRGLQLLFYSVGIGQISSEVPQNLSASRPQDRQFILSSKKLLLSDSGFYLCACSGRALFAQYFGPGTRLTVL.